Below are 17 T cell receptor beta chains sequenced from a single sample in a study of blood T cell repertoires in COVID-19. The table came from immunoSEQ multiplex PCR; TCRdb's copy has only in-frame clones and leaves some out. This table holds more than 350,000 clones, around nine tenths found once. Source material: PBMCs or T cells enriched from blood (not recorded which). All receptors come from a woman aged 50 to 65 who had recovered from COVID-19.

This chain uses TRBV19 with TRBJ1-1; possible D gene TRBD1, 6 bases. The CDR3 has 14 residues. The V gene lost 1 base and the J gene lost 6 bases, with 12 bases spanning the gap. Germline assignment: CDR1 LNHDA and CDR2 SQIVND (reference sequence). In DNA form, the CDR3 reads TGTGCCAGTAGTATAGGGGGGCGAGGGGCTGAAGCTTTCTTT. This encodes CASSIGGRGAEAFF.

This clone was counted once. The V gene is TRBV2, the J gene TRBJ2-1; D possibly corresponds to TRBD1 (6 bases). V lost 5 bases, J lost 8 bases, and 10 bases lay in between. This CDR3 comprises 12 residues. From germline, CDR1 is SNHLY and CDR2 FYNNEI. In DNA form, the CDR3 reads TGTGCCAGCAGTTCCAGGGGCGATGAGCAGTTCTTC. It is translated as CASSSRGDEQFF.

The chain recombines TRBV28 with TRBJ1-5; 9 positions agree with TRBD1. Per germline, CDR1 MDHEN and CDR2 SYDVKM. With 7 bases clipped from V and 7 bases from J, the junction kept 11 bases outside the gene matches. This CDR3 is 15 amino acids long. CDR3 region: CASTQPGQGYQPQHF. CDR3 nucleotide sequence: TGTGCCAGCACTCAACCGGGACAGGGCTACCAGCCCCAGCATTTT.

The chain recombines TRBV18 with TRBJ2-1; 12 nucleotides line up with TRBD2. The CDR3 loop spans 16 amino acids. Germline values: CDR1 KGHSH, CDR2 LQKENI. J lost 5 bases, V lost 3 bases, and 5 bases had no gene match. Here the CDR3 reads CASSPGLAGGDNEQFF. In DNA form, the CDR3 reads TGTGCCAGCTCACCGGGTCTAGCGGGGGGGGACAATGAGCAGTTCTTC.

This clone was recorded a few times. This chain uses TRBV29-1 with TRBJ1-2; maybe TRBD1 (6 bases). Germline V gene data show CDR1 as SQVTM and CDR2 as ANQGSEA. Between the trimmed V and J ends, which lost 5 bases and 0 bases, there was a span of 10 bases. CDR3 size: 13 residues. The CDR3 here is CSVQDRTNYGYTF. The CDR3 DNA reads TGCAGCGTTCAGGACAGAACTAACTATGGCTACACCTTC.

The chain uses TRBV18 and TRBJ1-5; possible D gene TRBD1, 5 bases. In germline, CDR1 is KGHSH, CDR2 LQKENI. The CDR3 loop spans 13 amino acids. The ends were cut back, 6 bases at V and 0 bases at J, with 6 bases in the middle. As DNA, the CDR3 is TGTGCCAGCTCCCAGGGTAGCAATCAGCCCCAGCATTTT. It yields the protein CASSQGSNQPQHF.

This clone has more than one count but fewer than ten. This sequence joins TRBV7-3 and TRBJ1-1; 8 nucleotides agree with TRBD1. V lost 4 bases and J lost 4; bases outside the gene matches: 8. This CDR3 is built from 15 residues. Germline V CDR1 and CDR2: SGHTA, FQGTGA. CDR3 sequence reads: CASSSTGGSGTEAFF. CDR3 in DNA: TGTGCCAGCAGCTCAACAGGGGGTTCGGGCACTGAAGCTTTCTTT.

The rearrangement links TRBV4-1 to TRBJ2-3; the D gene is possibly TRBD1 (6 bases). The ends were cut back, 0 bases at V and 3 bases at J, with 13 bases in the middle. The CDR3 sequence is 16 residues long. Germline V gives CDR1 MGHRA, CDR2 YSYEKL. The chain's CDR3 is CASSQDATGRTDTQYF. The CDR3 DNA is TGCGCCAGCAGCCAAGATGCGACAGGTCGAACAGATACGCAGTATTTT.

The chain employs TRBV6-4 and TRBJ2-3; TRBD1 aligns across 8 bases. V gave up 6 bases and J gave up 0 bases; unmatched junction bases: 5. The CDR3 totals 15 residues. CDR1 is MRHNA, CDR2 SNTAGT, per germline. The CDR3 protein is CASSSQGGSTDTQYF. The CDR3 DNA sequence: TGTGCCAGCAGCTCACAGGGGGGAAGCACAGATACGCAGTATTTT.

CDR3 region: CASSPRSGGFYNEQFF. The CDR3, as DNA: TGTGCCAGCAGCCCTCGGAGCGGGGGGTTCTACAATGAGCAGTTCTTC. The chain links TRBV3-1 (or the pseudogene TRBV3-2) to TRBJ2-1, with 9 bases aligning to TRBD2. Germline-derived CDR1 and CDR2 are LGHDT and YNNKEL (reference sequence). Trimming at V came to 4 bases and at J to 3 bases, leaving 7 bases not matched to a gene. This CDR3 region has 16 residues.

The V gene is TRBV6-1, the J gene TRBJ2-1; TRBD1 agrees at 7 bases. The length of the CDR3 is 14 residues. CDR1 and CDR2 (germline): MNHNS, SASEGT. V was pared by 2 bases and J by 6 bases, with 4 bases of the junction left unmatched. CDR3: CASSESGTVNEQFF. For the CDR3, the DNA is TGTGCCAGCAGTGAATCGGGGACAGTCAATGAGCAGTTCTTC.

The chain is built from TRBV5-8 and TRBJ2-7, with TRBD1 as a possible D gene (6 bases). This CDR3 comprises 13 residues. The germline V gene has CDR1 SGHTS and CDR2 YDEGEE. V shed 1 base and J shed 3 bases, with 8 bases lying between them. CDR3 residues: CASSLLDSYEQYF. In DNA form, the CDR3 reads TGTGCCAGCAGCTTGTTGGACAGCTACGAGCAGTACTTC.

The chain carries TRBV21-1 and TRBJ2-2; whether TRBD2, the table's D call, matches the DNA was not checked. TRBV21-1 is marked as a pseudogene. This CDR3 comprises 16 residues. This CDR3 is CASSPGMIINTGELFF. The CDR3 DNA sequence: TGTGCCAGCAGCCCGGGGATGATAATAAACACCGGGGAGCTGTTTTTT.

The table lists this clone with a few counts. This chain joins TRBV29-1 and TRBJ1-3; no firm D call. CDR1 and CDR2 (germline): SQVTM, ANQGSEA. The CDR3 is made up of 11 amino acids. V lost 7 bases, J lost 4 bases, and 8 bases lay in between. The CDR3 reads CSAGEGNTIYF. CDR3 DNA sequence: TGCAGCGCCGGGGAGGGAAACACCATATATTTT.

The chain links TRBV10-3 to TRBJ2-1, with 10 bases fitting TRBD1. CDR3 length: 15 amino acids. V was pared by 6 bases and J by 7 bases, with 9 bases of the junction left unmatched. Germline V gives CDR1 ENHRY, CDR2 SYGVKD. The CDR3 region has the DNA TGTGCCATCAGAGATATAGACAGGGGGCAGAATGAGCAGTTCTTC. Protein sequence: CAIRDIDRGQNEQFF.

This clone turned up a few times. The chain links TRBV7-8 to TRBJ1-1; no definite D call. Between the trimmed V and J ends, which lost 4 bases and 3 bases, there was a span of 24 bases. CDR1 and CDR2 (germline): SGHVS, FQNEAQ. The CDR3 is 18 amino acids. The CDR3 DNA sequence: TGTGCCAGCAGCTCCCACGCCGGGAGCCTGCTCGGGGACACTGAAGCTTTCTTT. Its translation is CASSSHAGSLLGDTEAFF.

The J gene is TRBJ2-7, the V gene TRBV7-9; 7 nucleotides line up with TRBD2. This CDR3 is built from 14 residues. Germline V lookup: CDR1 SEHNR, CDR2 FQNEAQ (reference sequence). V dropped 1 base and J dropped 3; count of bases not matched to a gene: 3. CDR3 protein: CASSLVGGIYEQYF. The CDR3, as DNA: TGTGCCAGCAGCTTAGTGGGAGGGATCTACGAGCAGTACTTC. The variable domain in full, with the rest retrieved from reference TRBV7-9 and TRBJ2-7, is DTGVSQNPRHKITKRGQNVTFRCDPISEHNRLYWYRQTLGQGPEFLTYFQNEAQLEKSRLLSDRFSAERPKGSFSTLEIQRTEQGDSAMYLCASSLVGGIYEQYFGPGTRLTVT.